Below are 6 T cell receptor beta chains sequenced from a single sample in a study of cytomegalovirus exposure and HLA in healthy donors. Generated by immunoSEQ multiplex PCR, the TCRdb table keeps only in-frame clones and is missing some. The sample holds about 90,000 clones, approximately 81% seen once. Sequencing input: PBMCs. The receptors stem from a woman aged 18-30 years in good health and CMV-seropositive.

This clone has just one count. The chain recombines TRBV18 with TRBJ1-6, with D hard to call. The CDR3 is made up of 15 amino acids. Germline V gene lookup returns CDR1 KGHSH and CDR2 LQKENI. V lost 1 base, J lost 7 bases, and 11 bases lay in between. CDR3 in amino acids: CASSPRTPENSPLHF. In DNA, the CDR3 is TGTGCCAGCTCACCACGGACTCCGGAGAATTCACCCCTCCACTTT.

The chain has TRBV5-6 and TRBJ2-7; TRBD1 matches at 12 bases. This CDR3 is 14 amino acids long. Germline values: CDR1 SGHDT, CDR2 YYEEEE. The J segment lost 5 bases and the V segment lost 3 bases, leaving 3 bases of the junction unmatched. CDR3 DNA: TGTGCCAGCAGCTCTGGGACAGGGGGCAACGAGCAGTACTTC. As protein: CASSSGTGGNEQYF.

A few counts support this clone. V usage is TRBV20-1 and J usage is TRBJ2-7, with 9 bases matching TRBD1. The CDR3 covers 11 residues. Per the germline V gene, CDR1 is DFQATT and CDR2 is SNEGSKA (reference sequence). The CDR3 protein is CRTGGRDEQYF. CDR3 nucleotides: TGCAGAACAGGGGGCAGGGACGAGCAGTACTTC.

The rearrangement uses TRBV28 and TRBJ1-4, with D hard to call. V lost 1 base to trimming and J lost 0 bases, with 6 bases between them. Germline V lookup: CDR1 MDHEN, CDR2 SYDVKM. CDR3 length equals 15 residues. CDR3 nucleotide sequence: TGTGCCAGCAGTTTATATCCCACAACTAATGAAAAACTGTTTTTT. Encoded protein: CASSLYPTTNEKLFF.

V usage is TRBV11-3 and J usage is TRBJ2-2; TRBD2 might be the D (7 bases). CDR3 length equals 15 residues. The V end lost 3 bases, the J end lost 6 bases, and 14 bases lay between the germline ends. The germline gives CDR1 SGHNT, CDR2 YENEEA. The CDR3 nucleotides are TGTGCCAGCAGCTTGGGGAGGGGGATTCCCGGGGAGCTGTTTTTT. It translates to CASSLGRGIPGELFF.

This chain connects TRBV27 to TRBJ2-7, with TRBD2 matching over 9 bases. CDR3 length: 15 amino acids. V lost 6 bases and J lost 0; bases outside the gene matches: 6. The germline gives CDR1 MNHEY, CDR2 SMNVEV (reference sequence). CDR3 amino acids: CASRPPSGVSYEQYF. CDR3 in DNA: TGTGCCAGCAGGCCCCCTAGCGGGGTCTCCTACGAGCAGTACTTC.